This T cell receptor beta chain was sequenced for a study of CD8 T cells in ankylosing spondylitis (dated by TCRdb to 2017 to 2019). Concerning the study at large: To find TCR variants linked to disease, the study profiled T cell receptor beta repertoires in ankylosing spondylitis patients and healthy donors. Peripheral blood was sampled, and synovial fluid was additionally collected from ankylosing spondylitis patients. The whole study cohort included roughly 110 healthy donors and over 20 ankylosing spondylitis patients. Results and caveats for the whole study, not just this receptor: Blood from ankylosing spondylitis patients appeared to be characterized by a TCR beta motif composed of 7 to 9 highly homologous amino acid variants. In peripheral blood, the disease-linked clones were found at relatively low frequencies and had a CD8+ phenotype. Significant enrichment of the disease-linked clones was reported in matched synovial fluid samples from ankylosing spondylitis patients. Some TCR beta motif variants had previously been reported in synovial fluid and blood of reactive arthritis patients, which suggested common disease-initiation mechanisms.

Reads for this sample came from an Illumina HiSeq 2500. Quantitative 5'-RACE with molecular barcodes was the method used to prepare the TCR beta libraries. The original methods were these. A new computational method, built on a probabilistic model of VDJ rearrangement, was used to identify disease-linked TCR variants. The public reads were reanalyzed by TCRdb: fastp trimming at Q25, MiXCR alignment, in-frame beta chains only. Identical CDR3 protein sequences are pooled into one entry, listed with their most common genes and DNA. It is TCRdb's table, rather than the study itself, that gives the V and J calls and clone size. The sample records about 240,000 distinct CDR3 sequences, under 12% of which are singletons. About 3% of the sample is held by the ten biggest clonotypes. This clonotype was found many times. Its antigen remains unidentified. The sample holds no much larger clone one base away, and base qualities are not on file.

The V end loses 0 bases and the J end loses 0 bases, and a stretch of 7 bases separates them. The CDR3 runs 14 amino acids, cysteine and phenylalanine included. Of the read, only the CDR3 DNA is kept; its 42 bases are in frame from base 1. CDR1 and CDR2, per the germline V gene, are SGHRS and YFSETQ. Recombination linked TRBV5-1 to TRBJ2-7; the D segment could be TRBD1, given 5 matching bases. The TCR comes from a male donor with ankylosing spondylitis or in good health (not recorded which). Sequencing was done on a sample of blood, either unsorted or a sorted T cell fraction (not recorded which). The nucleotides are TGCGCCAGCAGCTTGGACAGGCCCTCCTACGAGCAGTACTTC. This codes for CASSLDRPSYEQYF.